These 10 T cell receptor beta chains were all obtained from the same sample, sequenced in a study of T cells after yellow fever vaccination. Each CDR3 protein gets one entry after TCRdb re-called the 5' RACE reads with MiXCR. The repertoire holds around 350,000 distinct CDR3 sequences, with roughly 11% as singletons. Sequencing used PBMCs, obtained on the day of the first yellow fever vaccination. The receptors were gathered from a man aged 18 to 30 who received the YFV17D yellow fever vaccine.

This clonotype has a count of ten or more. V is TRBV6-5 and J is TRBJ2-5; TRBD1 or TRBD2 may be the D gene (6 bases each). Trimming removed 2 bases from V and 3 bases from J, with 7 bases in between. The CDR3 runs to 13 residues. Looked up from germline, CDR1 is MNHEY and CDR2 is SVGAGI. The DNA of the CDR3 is TGTGCCAGCAGTTACAGGGGGGAAGAGACCCAGTACTTC. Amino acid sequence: CASSYRGEETQYF.

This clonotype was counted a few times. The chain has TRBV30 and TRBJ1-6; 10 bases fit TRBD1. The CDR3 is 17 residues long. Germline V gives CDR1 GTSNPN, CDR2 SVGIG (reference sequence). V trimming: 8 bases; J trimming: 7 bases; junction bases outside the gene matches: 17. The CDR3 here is CAGKYPGQGMINSPLHF. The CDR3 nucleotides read TGTGCCGGAAAGTATCCGGGACAGGGGATGATCAATTCACCCCTCCACTTT.

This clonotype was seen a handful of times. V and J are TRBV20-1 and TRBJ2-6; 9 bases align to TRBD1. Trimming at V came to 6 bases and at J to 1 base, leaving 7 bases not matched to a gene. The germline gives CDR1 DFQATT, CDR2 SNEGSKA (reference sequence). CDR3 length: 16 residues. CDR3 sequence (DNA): TGCAGTGCCGCCGGGACAGGGAAGTCTGGGGCCAACGTCCTGACTTTC. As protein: CSAAGTGKSGANVLTF.

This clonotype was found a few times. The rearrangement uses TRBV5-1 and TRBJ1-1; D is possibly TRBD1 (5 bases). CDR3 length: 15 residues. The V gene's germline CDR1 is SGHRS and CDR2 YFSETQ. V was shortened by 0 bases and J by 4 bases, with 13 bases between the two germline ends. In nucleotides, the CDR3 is TGCGCCAGCAGCTTGGCCCTTTCTGGGGGCACTGAAGCTTTCTTT. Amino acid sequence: CASSLALSGGTEAFF.

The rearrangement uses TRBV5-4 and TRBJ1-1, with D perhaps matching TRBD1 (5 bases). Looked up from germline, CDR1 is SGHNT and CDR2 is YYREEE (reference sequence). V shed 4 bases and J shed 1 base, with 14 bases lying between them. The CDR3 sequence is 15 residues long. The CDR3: CASSPKAQGNTEAFF. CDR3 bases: TGTGCCAGCAGCCCTAAAGCGCAGGGGAACACTGAAGCTTTCTTT.

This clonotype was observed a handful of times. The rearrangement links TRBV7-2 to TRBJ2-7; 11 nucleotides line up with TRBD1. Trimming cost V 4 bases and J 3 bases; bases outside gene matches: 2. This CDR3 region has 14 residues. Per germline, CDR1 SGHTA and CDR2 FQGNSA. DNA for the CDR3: TGTGCCAGCAGCTCGGGACAGGGGGGCTACGAGCAGTACGTC. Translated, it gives CASSSGQGGYEQYV.

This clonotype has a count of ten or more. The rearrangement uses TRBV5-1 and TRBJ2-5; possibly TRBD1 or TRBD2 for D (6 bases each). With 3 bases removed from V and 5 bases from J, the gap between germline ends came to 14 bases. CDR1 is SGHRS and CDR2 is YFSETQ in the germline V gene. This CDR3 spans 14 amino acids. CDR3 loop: CASSSLGGSETQYF. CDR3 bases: TGCGCCAGCAGCTCCCTCGGGGGCTCGGAGACCCAGTACTTC.

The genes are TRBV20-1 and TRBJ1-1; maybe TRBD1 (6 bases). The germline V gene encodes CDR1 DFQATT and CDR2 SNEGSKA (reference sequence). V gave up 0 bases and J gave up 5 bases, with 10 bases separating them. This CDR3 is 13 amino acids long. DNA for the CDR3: TGCAGTGCTAGAGACGTCAGGGGAACTGAAGCTTTCTTT. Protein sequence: CSARDVRGTEAFF.

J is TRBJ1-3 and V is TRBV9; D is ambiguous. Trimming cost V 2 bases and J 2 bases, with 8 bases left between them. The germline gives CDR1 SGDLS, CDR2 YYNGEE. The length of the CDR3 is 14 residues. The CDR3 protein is CASSVQSTGNTIYF. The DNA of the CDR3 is TGTGCCAGCAGCGTCCAATCAACTGGAAACACCATATATTTT.

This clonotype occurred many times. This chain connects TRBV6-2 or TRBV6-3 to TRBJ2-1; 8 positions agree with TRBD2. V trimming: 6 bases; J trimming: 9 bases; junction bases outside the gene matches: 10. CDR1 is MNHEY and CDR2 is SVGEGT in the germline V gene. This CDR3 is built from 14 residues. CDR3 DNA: TGTGCCAGCAGAAAAACGGGGGGGCCGGGTGAGCAGTTCTTC. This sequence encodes CASRKTGGPGEQFF.